These 10 T cell receptor beta chains were all obtained from the same sample, sequenced in a study of blood T cell repertoires in COVID-19. Sequencing was performed with immunoSEQ multiplex PCR; in TCRdb, only in-frame clones are kept and a portion is missing. Of about 370,000 clones in the sample, 80% to 90% were seen once. Sequenced material: peripheral blood. The receptors were sampled from a woman aged 25 to 39 with COVID-19, enrolled during active disease.

The chain combines TRBV5-8 with TRBJ1-4; 8 bases are shared with TRBD1. The CDR3 totals 15 residues. From germline, CDR1 is SGHTS and CDR2 YDEGEE. The ends lost 1 base at V and 8 bases at J; junction bases unmatched: 7. For the CDR3, the DNA is TGTGCCAGCAGCTTGTTGACAGGGGAAGTCGAAAAACTGTTTTTT. Amino acid sequence: CASSLLTGEVEKLFF.

The rearrangement links TRBV18 to TRBJ2-1, with 7 bases that match TRBD2. The CDR3 is made up of 15 amino acids. Germline values: CDR1 KGHSH, CDR2 LQKENI. V was clipped by 2 bases and J by 7 bases; unmatched bases: 8. The CDR3 DNA is TGTGCCAGCTCACCAACTAGCGAGATGAGTAATGAGCAGTTCTTC. Amino acid sequence: CASSPTSEMSNEQFF. Together with reference TRBV18 and TRBJ2-1, the CDR3 gives the full variable domain: NAGVMQNPRHLVRRRGQEARLRCSPMKGHSHVYWYRQLPEEGLKFMVYLQKENIIDESGMPKERFSAEFPKEGPSILRIQQVVRGDSAAYFCASSPTSEMSNEQFFGPGTRLTVL.

This clone came up a few times. The chain joins TRBV7-2 to TRBJ1-2; 9 bases agree with TRBD1. CDR3 length equals 14 residues. In germline, CDR1 is SGHTA, CDR2 FQGNSA. The V segment lost 1 base and the J segment 14 bases; nucleotides outside the gene matches: 11. The DNA for the CDR3 is TGTGCCAGCAGCTTAGAAGACGGGGGACAGGGAGCGACCTTC. Its translation: CASSLEDGGQGATF.

The chain couples TRBV2 to TRBJ2-1, with D possibly TRBD2 on 5 matching bases. In germline, CDR1 is SNHLY, CDR2 FYNNEI. There are 15 residues in the CDR3. Trimming removed 0 bases at V and 0 bases at J, with 6 bases between. The CDR3 region is CASSEAGASYNEQFF. The CDR3 nucleotides read TGTGCCAGCAGTGAAGCGGGAGCCTCCTACAATGAGCAGTTCTTC.

This clone was detected only once. The V and J genes are TRBV7-2 and TRBJ2-3, with D tentatively TRBD2 (6 bases). This CDR3 is 14 amino acids long. V lost 5 bases, J lost 6 bases, and 15 bases lay in between. CDR1 and CDR2 (germline): SGHTA, FQGNSA. Written as DNA, the CDR3 is TGTGCCAGCAGCCTTGGGGTCCTAGCGGATACGCAGTATTTT. It is translated as CASSLGVLADTQYF.

The gene calls are TRBV2 and TRBJ2-5; D is ambiguous. Trimming pared 4 bases from V and 2 bases from J, leaving 8 bases between. The CDR3 consists of 13 residues. Germline V gives CDR1 SNHLY, CDR2 FYNNEI. The CDR3 reads CASSGVAQETQYF. The CDR3 DNA reads as TGTGCCAGCAGTGGGGTAGCACAAGAGACCCAGTACTTC.

J is TRBJ1-3 and V is TRBV9; D gene uncertain. The CDR3 spans 15 residues. Looked up from germline, CDR1 is SGDLS and CDR2 is YYNGEE. Trimming left V 3 bases short and J 1 base short, with 11 bases between. DNA of the CDR3: TGTGCCAGCAGCGGCATCGCGGGGTCTGGAAACACCATATATTTT. Its protein product is CASSGIAGSGNTIYF.

The rearrangement joins TRBV11-3 to TRBJ2-5, with 10 bases identical to TRBD2. The CDR3 runs to 14 residues. J lost 3 bases, V lost 3 bases, and 1 base had no gene match. Germline-derived CDR1 and CDR2 are SGHNT and YENEEA. CDR3 amino acids: CASSFGLAEETQYF. The CDR3 DNA reads TGTGCCAGCAGCTTCGGACTAGCGGAAGAGACCCAGTACTTC.

The chain is built from TRBV11-3 and TRBJ2-1; D remains ambiguous. The germline CDR1 and CDR2 sequences are SGHNT and YENEEA. The V gene lost 1 base and the J gene lost 8 bases, with 9 bases spanning the gap. CDR3 length: 13 amino acids. The CDR3 protein is CASSLGPQDEQFF. CDR3 bases: TGTGCCAGCAGCTTAGGTCCGCAGGATGAGCAGTTCTTC.

The rearrangement uses TRBV28 and TRBJ2-1; TRBD1 might be the D (7 bases). From germline, CDR1 is MDHEN and CDR2 SYDVKM. The CDR3 loop spans 17 amino acids. The ends were cut back, 1 base at V and 8 bases at J, with 21 bases in the middle. The chain's CDR3 is CASSLYPRGTDVDEQFF. The CDR3, as DNA: TGTGCCAGCAGTTTATATCCTCGGGGGACAGACGTCGATGAGCAGTTCTTC.